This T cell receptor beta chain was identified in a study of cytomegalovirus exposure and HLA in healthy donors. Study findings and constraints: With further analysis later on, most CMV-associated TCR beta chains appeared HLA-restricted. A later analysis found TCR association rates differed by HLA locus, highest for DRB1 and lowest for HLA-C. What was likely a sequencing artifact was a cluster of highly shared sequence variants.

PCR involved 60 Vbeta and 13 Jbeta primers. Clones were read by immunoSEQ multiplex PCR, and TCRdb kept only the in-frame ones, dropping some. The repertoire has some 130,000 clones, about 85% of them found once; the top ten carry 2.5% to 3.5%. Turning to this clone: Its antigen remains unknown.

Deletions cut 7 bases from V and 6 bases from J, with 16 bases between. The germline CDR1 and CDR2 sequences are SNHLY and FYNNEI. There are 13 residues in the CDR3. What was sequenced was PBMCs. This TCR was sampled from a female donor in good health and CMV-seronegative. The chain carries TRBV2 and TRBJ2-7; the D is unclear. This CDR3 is CASTSFRAAEQYF. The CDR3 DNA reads TGTGCCAGCACCAGTTTTCGCGCGGCCGAGCAGTACTTC.